Given below is one TCR beta chain in context. This specimen belongs to a study of cytomegalovirus exposure and HLA in healthy donors. 60 Vbeta and 13 Jbeta primers were used in PCR. The assay was immunoSEQ multiplex PCR, and TCRdb's table has in-frame clones only and misses some. This repertoire shows 200,000 or so clones, 82% found once; its top ten account for 0.08% to 0.1%. The CDR3 totals 13 residues. Trimming took 6 bases from V and 4 from J, leaving 10 bases between them. Germline V gene data show CDR1 as MNHEY and CDR2 as SVGAGI. Source material: PBMCs. V usage is TRBV6-5 and J usage is TRBJ1-5; the D gene is possibly TRBD1 (6 bases). The clonotype comes from a boy younger than 10 in good health and CMV-seronegative. In DNA form, the CDR3 reads TGTGCCAGCAGCTGGGACAAGAATCAGCCCCAGCATTTT. This translates into CASSWDKNQPQHF.